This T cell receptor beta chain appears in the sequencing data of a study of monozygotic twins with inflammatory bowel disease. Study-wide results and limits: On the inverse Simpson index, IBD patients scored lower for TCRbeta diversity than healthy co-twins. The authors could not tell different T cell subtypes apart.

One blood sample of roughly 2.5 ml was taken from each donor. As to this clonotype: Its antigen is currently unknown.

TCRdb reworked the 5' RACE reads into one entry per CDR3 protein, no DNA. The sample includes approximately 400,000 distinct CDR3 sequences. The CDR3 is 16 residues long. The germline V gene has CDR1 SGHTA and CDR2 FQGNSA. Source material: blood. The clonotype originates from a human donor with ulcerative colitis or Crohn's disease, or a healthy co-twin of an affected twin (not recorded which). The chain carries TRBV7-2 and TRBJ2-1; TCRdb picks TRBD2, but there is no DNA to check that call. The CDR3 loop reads CASSLRGLAGINEQFF.